This TCR beta chain was documented in a study of shared clonotypes between healthy human individuals. Study observations and caveats: Non-shared clonotypes were found to have lower generation probabilities than the clonotypes that were shared by all four of the sorted-subset donors.

Using immunoSEQ multiplex PCR, the repertoire was profiled, and TCRdb retains in-frame clones only, with some absent. The repertoire holds a few hundred thousand clones, over 70% seen once, with about 10% in the top ten. There are a few counts of this clone. The antigen is undetermined. The study enrolled healthy HIV-negative adults without recent acute infections or vaccinations as donors. The donor cohort consisted entirely of Caucasian adults residing in Nashville, Tennessee. From CD4+ cells came CD45RA+ naive and CD45RA-negative memory subsets. The sample consisted of memory CD4+ T cells sorted from blood. The subset was: CD45RA-negative fraction. The receptor's source is a man aged 25 to 40 in good health.

The CDR3 DNA is TGCAGCGTAGAGGGACTAGCGGTCTACAATGAGCAGTTCTTC. It encodes CSVEGLAVYNEQFF. The genes are TRBV29-1 and TRBJ2-1; 11 bases fit TRBD2. This CDR3 has 14 residues. From germline, CDR1 is SQVTM and CDR2 ANQGSEA. Losses at the gene ends were 6 bases for V and 3 bases for J; bases not matched to a gene: 4.